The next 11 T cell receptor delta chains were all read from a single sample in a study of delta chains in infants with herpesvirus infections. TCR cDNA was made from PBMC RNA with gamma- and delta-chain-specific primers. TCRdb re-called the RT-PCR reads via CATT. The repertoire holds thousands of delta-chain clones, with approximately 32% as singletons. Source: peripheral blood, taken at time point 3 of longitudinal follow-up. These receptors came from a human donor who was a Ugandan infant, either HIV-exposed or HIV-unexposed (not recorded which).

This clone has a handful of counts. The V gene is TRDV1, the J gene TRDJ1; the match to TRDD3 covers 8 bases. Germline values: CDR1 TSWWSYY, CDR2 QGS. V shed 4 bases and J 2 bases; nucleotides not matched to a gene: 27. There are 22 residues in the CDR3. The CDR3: CALGALGLDGLLGVRRTDKLIF. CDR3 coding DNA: TGTGCTCTTGGGGCCCTAGGCCTTGACGGCTTACTGGGGGTACGACGAACCGATAAACTCATCTTT.

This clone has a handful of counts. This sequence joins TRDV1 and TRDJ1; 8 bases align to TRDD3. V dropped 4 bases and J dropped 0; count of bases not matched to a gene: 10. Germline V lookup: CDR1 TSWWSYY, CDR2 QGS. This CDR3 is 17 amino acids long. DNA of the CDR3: TGTGCTCTTGGGGCAGGGACTGGGGGTCCCTACACCGATAAACTCATCTTT. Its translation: CALGAGTGGPYTDKLIF.

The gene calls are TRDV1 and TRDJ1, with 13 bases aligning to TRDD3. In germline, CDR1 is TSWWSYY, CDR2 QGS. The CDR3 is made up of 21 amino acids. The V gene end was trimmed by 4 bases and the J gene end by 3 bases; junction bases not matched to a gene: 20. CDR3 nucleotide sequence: TGTGCTCTTGGGGGCGTAGGGAGACTAATTCCTACTGGGGGATACGCCGATAAACTCATCTTT. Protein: CALGGVGRLIPTGGYADKLIF.

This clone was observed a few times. CDR3 residues: CALGLPVLGCVSDKLIF. CDR3 DNA sequence: TGTGCTCTTGGGCTTCCGGTACTGGGGTGTGTATCCGATAAACTCATCTTT. The rearrangement uses TRDV1 and TRDJ1; 7 positions agree with TRDD3. The CDR3 length is 17 residues. V was pared by 5 bases and J by 3 bases, with 15 bases of the junction left unmatched. Germline V gene sequence: CDR1 TSWWSYY, CDR2 QGS.

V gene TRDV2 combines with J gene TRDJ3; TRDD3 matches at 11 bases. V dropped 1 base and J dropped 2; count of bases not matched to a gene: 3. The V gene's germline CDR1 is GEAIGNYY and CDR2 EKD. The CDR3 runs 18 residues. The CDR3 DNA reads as TGTGCCTGTGACACTGGGGGATACGGAGCCTGGGACACCCGACAGATGTTTTTC. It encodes CACDTGGYGAWDTRQMFF.

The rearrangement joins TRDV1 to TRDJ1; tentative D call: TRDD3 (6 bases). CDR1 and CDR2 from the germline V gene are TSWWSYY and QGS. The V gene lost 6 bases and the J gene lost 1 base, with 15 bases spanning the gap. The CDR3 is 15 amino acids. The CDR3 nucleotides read TGTGCTCTTGGAACGGCACGGGGGACCACCGATAAACTCATCTTT. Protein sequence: CALGTARGTTDKLIF.

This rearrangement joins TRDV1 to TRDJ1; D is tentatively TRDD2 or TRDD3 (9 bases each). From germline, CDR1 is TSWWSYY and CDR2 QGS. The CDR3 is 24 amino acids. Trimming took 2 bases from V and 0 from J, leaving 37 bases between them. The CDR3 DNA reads TGTGCTCTTGGGGAAGGGTTGACTCGGCCTTCCTACATGGTACTGGGGGAGAACACCGATAAACTCATCTTT. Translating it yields CALGEGLTRPSYMVLGENTDKLIF.

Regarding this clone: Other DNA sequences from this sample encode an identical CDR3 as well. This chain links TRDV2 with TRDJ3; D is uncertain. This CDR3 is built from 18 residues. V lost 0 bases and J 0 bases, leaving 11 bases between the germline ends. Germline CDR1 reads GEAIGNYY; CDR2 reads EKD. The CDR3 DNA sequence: TGTGCCTGTGACACCGCCGGTCCGAGCTCCTGGGACACCCGACAGATGTTTTTC. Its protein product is CACDTAGPSSWDTRQMFF.

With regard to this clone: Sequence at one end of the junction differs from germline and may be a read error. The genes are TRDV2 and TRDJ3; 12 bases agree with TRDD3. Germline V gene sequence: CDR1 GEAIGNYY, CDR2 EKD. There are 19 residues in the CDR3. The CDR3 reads CAYDTWGIRSSWDTRQMFF. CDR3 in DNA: TGTGCCTATGACACCTGGGGGATACGAAGCTCCTGGGACACCCGACAGATGTTTTTC.

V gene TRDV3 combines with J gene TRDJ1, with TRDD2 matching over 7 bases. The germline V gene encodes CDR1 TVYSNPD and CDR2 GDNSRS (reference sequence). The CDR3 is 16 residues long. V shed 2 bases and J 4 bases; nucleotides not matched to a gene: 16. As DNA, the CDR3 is TGTGCCTTTTTCCTACACCCGGTGGGATGTATCGATAAACTCATCTTT. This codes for CAFFLHPVGCIDKLIF. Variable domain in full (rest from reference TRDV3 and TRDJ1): CDKVTQSSPDQTVASGSEVVLLCTYDTVYSNPDLFWYRIRPDYSFQFVFYGDNSRSEGADFTQGRFSVKHILTQKAFHLVISPVRTEDSATYYCAFFLHPVGCIDKLIFGKGTRVTVEP.

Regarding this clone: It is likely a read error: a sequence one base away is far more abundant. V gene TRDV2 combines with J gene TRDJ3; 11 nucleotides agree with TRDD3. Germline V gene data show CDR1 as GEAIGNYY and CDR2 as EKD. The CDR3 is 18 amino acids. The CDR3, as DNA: TGTGCCGGTGACACCGTACTGGGGGATACCTGGGACACCCGACAGATGTTTTTC. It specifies CAGDTVLGDTWDTRQMFF.